This T cell receptor beta chain was captured in a study of shared clonotypes between healthy human individuals. Study-level information: Each donor had three CD4 naive, three CD4 memory, two CD8 naive and one CD8 memory plate.

CD45RO negativity and positive selection for CCR7 defined naive CD8 cells, a population that excluded terminally differentiated effector memory CD45RA+ cells. The CDR3 is made up of 15 amino acids. Germline values: CDR1 MNHEY, CDR2 SMNVEV (reference sequence). The V end was cut by 7 bases, the J end by 3 bases, with 18 bases between. Researchers ran the assay at a deep level. Original analysis: Filtering of immunoSEQ junctional sequences could not match full-length read filtering. Clones were read by immunoSEQ multiplex PCR, and TCRdb kept only the in-frame ones, dropping some. The DNA gave D and trimming, while V, J and clone size come from that table. This sample has some 2.1 million clones; approximately 92% occur once, and the top ten carry approximately 1.6%.

V usage is TRBV27 and J usage is TRBJ1-2, with a weak D call TRBD1 (6 bases). The sequencing input was naive CD8+ T cells from PBMCs. The sequence derives from a man between 18 and 29 years old in good health. Some clones in this sample may be carry-over from other donors' samples. The chain's CDR3 is CASKGGLGAYYGYTF. In DNA, the CDR3 is TGTGCCAGCAAAGGGGGACTGGGGGCGTACTATGGCTACACCTTC.